Listed below are T cell receptor beta chains from one sample, sequenced in a study of monozygotic twins with inflammatory bowel disease. TCRdb derives one entry per CDR3 protein from the 5' RACE reads, leaving out DNA. The ten most abundant clones cover roughly 5.8% of a sample with just over 300,000 distinct CDR3 sequences. What was sequenced was blood. The receptor set was obtained from a human donor with ulcerative colitis or Crohn's disease, or a healthy co-twin of an affected twin (not recorded which). Both conserved end residues are part of each CDR3. Fields, in order: J gene, V gene, CDR3 protein.

TRBJ2-1 TRBV12-3/TRBV12-4 CASSFGGESSYNEQFF
TRBJ2-7 TRBV7-2 CASSLDYSSYEQYF
TRBJ2-7 TRBV6-1 CASRTGQGFYEQYF
TRBJ1-5 TRBV30 CAWSWDSDQPQHF
TRBJ2-7 TRBV28 CASSLLGTGSRHEQYF
TRBJ1-4 TRBV30 CAWSVSNEKLFF
TRBJ1-1 TRBV12-5 CASGLVTSGNTEAFF
TRBJ1-2 TRBV30 CAWAYRSYYGYTF
TRBJ2-1 TRBV6-1 CASSAPGSSYNEQFF
TRBJ1-1 TRBV6-2/TRBV6-3 CATALLEVPTEAFF
TRBJ2-1 TRBV7-2 CASSPRGSGSLVFF
TRBJ2-3 TRBV9 CASSVEGAGGITDTQYF
TRBJ1-5 TRBV28 CASSLSGALNQPQHF
TRBJ1-4 TRBV15 CATSRTQGGINEKLFF
TRBJ2-5 TRBV6-2/TRBV6-3 CASSYPGGGQETQYF
TRBJ1-1 TRBV28 CASKPAGTGLSEAFF
TRBJ2-2 TRBV12-3/TRBV12-4 CASRTRENTGELFF
TRBJ2-6 TRBV28 CASSSRSSGADVLTF
TRBJ2-7 TRBV20-1 CSASPRGMVVYEQYF
TRBJ2-1 TRBV24-1 CATSAHVRGRDYNEQFF
TRBJ2-7 TRBV18 CASSPRGAKGTYEQYF
TRBJ2-6 TRBV4-2 CASSRLGLGNSGANVLTF
TRBJ1-6 TRBV7-2 CASSLDYGGSSPLHF
TRBJ2-3 TRBV7-2 CASSWDRGPYTQYF
TRBJ1-5 TRBV7-2 CASSRTGGTPQHF
TRBJ2-7 TRBV12-3/TRBV12-4 CASSTGTGGYEQYF
TRBJ1-4 TRBV6-2/TRBV6-3 CASSNILVNGTTNEKLFF
TRBJ2-3 TRBV9 CASSVVAGGPDTQYF
TRBJ1-2 TRBV7-9 CASSFNLRDSSYGYTF
TRBJ2-1 TRBV25-1 CASSFGLPYNEQFF
TRBJ1-5 TRBV20-1 CSARSGTGAFWQPQHF
TRBJ2-5 TRBV5-5 CASSVHNRQETQYF
TRBJ1-5 TRBV10-3 CAISELEGVLGQPQHF
TRBJ2-1 TRBV5-6 CASSLSSTGALRGREQFF
TRBJ2-5 TRBV4-1 CASSQVSAGGPQETQYF
TRBJ1-2 TRBV19 CASSLQFRGPGYTF
TRBJ2-3 TRBV30 CAWSVKGVFTDTQYF
TRBJ1-1 TRBV5-6 CATQQMNTEAFF
TRBJ2-7 TRBV4-2 CASSQAWGLATVGSYEQYF
TRBJ2-1 TRBV5-1 CASSLEVAAEQFF
TRBJ2-1 TRBV9 CASSVVGNQGNEQFF
TRBJ2-7 TRBV20-1 CSASGFLQGYEQYF
TRBJ2-1 TRBV5-1 CASSLASRRDLNEQFF
TRBJ1-1 TRBV4-2 CAIHKSGVGAFF
TRBJ2-7 TRBV27 CASSYQPRVYEQYF
TRBJ2-3 TRBV20-1 CSARDPRPGGGADTQYF
TRBJ2-2 TRBV27 CASSLGRSGELFF
TRBJ2-1 TRBV11-2 CASSLRLAGNEQFF
TRBJ2-3 TRBV9 CASSPRRQLSTDTQYF
TRBJ2-7 TRBV19 CASSPDRAAYEQYF
TRBJ2-7 TRBV7-2 CASSVDRTSYEQYF